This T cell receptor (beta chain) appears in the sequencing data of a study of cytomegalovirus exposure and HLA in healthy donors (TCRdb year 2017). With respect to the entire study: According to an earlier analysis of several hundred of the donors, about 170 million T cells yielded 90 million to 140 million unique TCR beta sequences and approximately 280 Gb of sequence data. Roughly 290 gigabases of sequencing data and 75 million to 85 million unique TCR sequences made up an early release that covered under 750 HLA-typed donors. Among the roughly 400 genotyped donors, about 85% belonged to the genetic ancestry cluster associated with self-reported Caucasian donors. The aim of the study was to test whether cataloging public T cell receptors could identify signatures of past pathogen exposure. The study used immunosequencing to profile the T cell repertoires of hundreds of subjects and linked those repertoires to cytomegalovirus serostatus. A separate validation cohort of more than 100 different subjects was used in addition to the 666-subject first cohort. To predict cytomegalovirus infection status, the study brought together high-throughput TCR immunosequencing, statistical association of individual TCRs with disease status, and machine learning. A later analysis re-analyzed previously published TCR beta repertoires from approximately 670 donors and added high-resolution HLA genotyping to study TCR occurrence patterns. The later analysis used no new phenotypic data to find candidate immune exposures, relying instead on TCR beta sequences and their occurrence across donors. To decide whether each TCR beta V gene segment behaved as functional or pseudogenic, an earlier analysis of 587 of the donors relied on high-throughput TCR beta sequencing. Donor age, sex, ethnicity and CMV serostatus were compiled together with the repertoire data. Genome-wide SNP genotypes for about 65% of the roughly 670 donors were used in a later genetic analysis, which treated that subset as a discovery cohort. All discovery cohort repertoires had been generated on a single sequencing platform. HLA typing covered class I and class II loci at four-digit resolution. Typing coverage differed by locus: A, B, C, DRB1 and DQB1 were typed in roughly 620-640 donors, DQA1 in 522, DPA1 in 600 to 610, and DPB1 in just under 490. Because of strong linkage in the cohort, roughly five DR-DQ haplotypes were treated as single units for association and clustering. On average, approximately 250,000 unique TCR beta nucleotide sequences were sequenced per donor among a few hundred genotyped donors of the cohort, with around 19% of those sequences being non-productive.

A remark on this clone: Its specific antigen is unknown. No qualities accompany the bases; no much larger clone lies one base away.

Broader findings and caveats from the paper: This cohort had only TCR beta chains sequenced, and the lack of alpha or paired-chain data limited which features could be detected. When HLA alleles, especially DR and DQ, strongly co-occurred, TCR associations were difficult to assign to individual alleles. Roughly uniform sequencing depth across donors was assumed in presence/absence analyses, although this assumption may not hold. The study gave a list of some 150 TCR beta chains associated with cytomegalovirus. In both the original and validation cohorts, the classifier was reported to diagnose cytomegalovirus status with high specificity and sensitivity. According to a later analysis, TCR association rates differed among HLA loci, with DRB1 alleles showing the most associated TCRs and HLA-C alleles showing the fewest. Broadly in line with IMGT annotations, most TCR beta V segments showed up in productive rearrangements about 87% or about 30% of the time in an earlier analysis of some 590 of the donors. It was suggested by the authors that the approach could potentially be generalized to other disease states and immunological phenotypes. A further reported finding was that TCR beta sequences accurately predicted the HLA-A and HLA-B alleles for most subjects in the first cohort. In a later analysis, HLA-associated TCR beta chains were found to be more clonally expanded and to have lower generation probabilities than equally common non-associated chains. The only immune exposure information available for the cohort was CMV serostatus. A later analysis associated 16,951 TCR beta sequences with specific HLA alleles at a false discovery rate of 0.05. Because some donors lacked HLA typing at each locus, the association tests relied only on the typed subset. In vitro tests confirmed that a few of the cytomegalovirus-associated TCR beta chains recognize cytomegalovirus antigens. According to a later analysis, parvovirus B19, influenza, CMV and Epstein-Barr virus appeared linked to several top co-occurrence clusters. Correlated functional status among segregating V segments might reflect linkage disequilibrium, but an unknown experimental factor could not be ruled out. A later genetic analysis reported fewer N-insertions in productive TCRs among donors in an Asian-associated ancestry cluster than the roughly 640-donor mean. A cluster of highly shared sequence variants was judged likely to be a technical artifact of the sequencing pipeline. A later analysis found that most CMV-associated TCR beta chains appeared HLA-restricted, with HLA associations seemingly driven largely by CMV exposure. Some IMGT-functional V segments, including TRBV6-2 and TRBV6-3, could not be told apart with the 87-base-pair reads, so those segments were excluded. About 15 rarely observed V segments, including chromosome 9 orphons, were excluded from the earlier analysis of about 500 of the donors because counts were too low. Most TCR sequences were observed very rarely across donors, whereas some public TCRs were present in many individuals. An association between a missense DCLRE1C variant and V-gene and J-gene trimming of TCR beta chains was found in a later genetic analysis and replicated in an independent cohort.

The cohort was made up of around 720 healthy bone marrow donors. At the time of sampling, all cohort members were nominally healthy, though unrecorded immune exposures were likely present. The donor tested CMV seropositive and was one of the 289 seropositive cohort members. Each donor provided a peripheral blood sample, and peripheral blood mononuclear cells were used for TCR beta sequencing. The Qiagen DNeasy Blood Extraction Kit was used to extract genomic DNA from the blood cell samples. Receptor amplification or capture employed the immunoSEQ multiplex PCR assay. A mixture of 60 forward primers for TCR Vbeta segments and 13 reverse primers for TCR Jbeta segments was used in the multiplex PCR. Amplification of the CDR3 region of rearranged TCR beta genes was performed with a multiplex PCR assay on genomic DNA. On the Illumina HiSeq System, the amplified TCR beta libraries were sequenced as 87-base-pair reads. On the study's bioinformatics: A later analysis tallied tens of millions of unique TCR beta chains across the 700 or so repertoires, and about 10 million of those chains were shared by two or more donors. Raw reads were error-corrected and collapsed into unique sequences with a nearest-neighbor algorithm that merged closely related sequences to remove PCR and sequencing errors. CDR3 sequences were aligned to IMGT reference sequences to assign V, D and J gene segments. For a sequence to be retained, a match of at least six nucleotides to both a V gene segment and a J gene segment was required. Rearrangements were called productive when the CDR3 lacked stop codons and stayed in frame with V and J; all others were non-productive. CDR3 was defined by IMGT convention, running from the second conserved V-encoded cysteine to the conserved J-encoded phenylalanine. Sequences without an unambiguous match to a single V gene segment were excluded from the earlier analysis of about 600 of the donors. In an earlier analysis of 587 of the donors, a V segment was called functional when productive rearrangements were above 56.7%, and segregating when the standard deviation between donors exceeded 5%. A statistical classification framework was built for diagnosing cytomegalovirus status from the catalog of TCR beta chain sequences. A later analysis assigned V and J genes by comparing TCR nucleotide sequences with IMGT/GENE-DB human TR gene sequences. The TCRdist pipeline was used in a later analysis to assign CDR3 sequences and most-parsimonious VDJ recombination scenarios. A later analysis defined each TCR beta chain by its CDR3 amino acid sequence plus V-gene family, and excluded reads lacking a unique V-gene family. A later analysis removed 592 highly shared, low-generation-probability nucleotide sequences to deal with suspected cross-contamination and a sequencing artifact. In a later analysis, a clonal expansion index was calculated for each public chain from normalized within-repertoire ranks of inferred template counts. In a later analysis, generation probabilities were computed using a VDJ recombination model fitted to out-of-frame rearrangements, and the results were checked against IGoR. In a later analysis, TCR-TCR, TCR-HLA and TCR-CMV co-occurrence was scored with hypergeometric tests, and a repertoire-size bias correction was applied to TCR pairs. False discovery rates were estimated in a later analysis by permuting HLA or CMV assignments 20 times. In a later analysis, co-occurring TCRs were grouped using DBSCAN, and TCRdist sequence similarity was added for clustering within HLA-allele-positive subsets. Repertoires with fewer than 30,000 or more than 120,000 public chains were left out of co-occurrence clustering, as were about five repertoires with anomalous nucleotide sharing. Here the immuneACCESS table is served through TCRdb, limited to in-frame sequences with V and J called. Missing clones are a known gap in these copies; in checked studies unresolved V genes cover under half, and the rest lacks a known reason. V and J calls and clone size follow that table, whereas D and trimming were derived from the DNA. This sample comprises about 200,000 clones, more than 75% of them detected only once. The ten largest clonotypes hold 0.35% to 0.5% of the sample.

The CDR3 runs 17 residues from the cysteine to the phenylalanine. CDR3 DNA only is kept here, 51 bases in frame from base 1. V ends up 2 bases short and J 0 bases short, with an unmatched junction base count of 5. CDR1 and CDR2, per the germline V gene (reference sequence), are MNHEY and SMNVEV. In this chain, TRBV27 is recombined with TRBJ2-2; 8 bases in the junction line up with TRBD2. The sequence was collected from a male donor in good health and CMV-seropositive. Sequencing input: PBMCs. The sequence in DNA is TGTGCCAGCAGTTTAGCCAGCGGGGGTTCGAACACCGGGGAGCTGTTTTTT. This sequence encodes CASSLASGGSNTGELFF.